The 17 T cell receptor beta chains given below trace back to one sample, sequenced in a study of blood T cell repertoires in COVID-19. Profiled with immunoSEQ multiplex PCR; TCRdb holds only in-frame clones, not every one. The data contain roughly 500,000 clones, approximately 92% of them seen just once; the ten biggest clones take up around 0.92%. Specimen: peripheral blood. The source is a man between 18 and 35 years old with COVID-19, enrolled during active disease.

The V call is TRBV19, the J call TRBJ1-2, with a weak D call TRBD1 (5 bases). The CDR3 extends over 15 amino acids. Germline V gene sequence: CDR1 LNHDA, CDR2 SQIVND (reference sequence). The V gene lost 6 bases and the J gene lost 8 bases, with 22 bases spanning the gap. CDR3 nucleotide sequence: TGTGCCAGTAGAAAGGACCCGCGGACAACTGCGGGCTACACCTTC. It codes for CASRKDPRTTAGYTF.

The CDR3 region is CSAHSNTEAFF. The CDR3 DNA reads TGCAGTGCTCACAGTAACACTGAAGCTTTCTTT. The rearrangement uses TRBV20-1 and TRBJ1-1, with D unclear. CDR1 DFQATT and CDR2 SNEGSKA come from the germline V gene (reference sequence). Trimming shortened V by 5 bases and J by 2 bases, and 6 bases separated the two germline ends. The CDR3 consists of 11 residues.

This clone appeared once. This chain uses TRBV2 with TRBJ1-2, with a tentative D call TRBD1 (5 bases). Germline CDR1 SNHLY, CDR2 FYNNEI. The V gene lost 9 bases and the J gene lost 1 base, with 15 bases spanning the gap. The CDR3 contains 14 residues. As DNA, the CDR3 is TGTGCCAGTGTCGGGACTAAGGTTAACTATGGCTACACCTTC. Residues: CASVGTKVNYGYTF.

V is TRBV27 and J is TRBJ2-7; TRBD1 matches at 10 bases. Germline CDR1 MNHEY, CDR2 SMNVEV (reference sequence). The CDR3 runs 15 residues. V was pared by 2 bases and J by 5 bases, with 6 bases of the junction left unmatched. The CDR3 nucleotides are TGTGCCAGCAGTTTAAGACAGGGGGCGGCCCACGAGCAGTACTTC. Its protein product is CASSLRQGAAHEQYF.

The rearrangement uses TRBV7-8 and TRBJ2-7, with D uncertain. The germline gives CDR1 SGHVS, CDR2 FQNEAQ. This CDR3 spans 14 amino acids. The V end was cut by 2 bases, the J end by 2 bases, with 10 bases between. CDR3 residues: CASSLSQRPYEQYF. CDR3 in DNA: TGTGCCAGCAGCTTATCACAGAGACCCTACGAGCAGTACTTC.

V usage is TRBV30 and J usage is TRBJ1-1, with D unresolved. Trimming took 5 bases from V and 7 from J, leaving 8 bases between them. The CDR3 runs 10 residues. The germline gives CDR1 GTSNPN, CDR2 SVGIG (reference sequence). The CDR3 DNA follows: TGTGCCTGGGGAGACGGTGAAGCTTTCTTT. Its translation: CAWGDGEAFF.

This chain connects TRBV6-5 to TRBJ2-7; 7 bases map to TRBD2. The CDR3 covers 14 residues. V lost 8 bases and J lost 4; bases outside the gene matches: 11. Looked up from germline, CDR1 is MNHEY and CDR2 is SVGAGI. Written as DNA, the CDR3 is TGTGCCAGCGAACGCGGGAGTAGGGAGTACGAGCAGTACTTC. Protein: CASERGSREYEQYF.

The rearrangement joins TRBV27 to TRBJ1-2; TRBD1 aligns across 9 bases. Trimming took 8 bases from V and 4 from J; bases not matched to a gene: 5. The CDR3 totals 13 residues. Germline CDR1 reads MNHEY; CDR2 reads SMNVEV (reference sequence). The CDR3 DNA follows: TGTGCCAGCTCGGGACAGGGTGTCTATGGCTACACCTTC. It specifies CASSGQGVYGYTF.

V gene TRBV27 combines with J gene TRBJ2-6; D gene unclear. The length of the CDR3 is 14 residues. Trimming took 5 bases from V and 1 from J, leaving 6 bases between them. Germline assignment: CDR1 MNHEY and CDR2 SMNVEV (reference sequence). The CDR3 DNA follows: TGTGCCAGCAGTCCCCATTCTGGGGCCAACGTCCTGACTTTC. The encoded protein is CASSPHSGANVLTF.

V and J are TRBV4-1 and TRBJ1-2, with 9 bases fitting TRBD1. With V trimmed by 2 bases and J by 8 bases, 9 bases remained unmatched. Germline CDR1 reads MGHRA; CDR2 reads YSYEKL. The CDR3 sequence is 15 residues long. The CDR3 region is CASSQSERQGGGYTF. The CDR3 bases are TGCGCCAGCAGCCAATCGGAACGACAGGGGGGCGGCTACACCTTC.

V and J are TRBV6-2 or TRBV6-3 and TRBJ1-5; no definite D call. The CDR3 consists of 16 residues. Germline lookup yields CDR1 MNHEY and CDR2 SVGEGT. V lost 0 bases to trimming and J lost 0 bases, with 9 bases between them. Written as DNA, the CDR3 is TGTGCCAGCAGTTACTCCCGACATATTAGCAATCAGCCCCAGCATTTT. Translation gives CASSYSRHISNQPQHF.

The J gene is TRBJ1-1, the V gene TRBV29-1; possible D gene TRBD1, 5 bases. CDR1 SQVTM and CDR2 ANQGSEA come from the germline V gene. V was pared by 6 bases and J by 7 bases, with 9 bases between. The CDR3 is 10 amino acids. Written as DNA, the CDR3 is TGCAGCGTCAGGGATGTTGAAGCTTTCTTT. It codes for CSVRDVEAFF. Filled out from reference TRBV29-1 and TRBJ1-1, the complete variable domain reads SAVISQKPSRDICQRGTSLTIQCQVDSQVTMMFWYRQQPGQSLTLIATANQGSEATYESGFVIDKFPISRPNLTFSTLTVSNMSPEDSSIYLCSVRDVEAFFGQGTRLTVV.

The J gene is TRBJ1-4, the V gene TRBV5-6; D uncertain. V shed 0 bases and J shed 5 bases, with 8 bases lying between them. This CDR3 spans 14 amino acids. Germline V CDR1 and CDR2: SGHDT, YYEEEE. DNA for the CDR3: TGTGCCAGCAGCTTGGGGGCAGCAAATGAAAAACTGTTTTTT. The encoded protein is CASSLGAANEKLFF.

The chain recombines TRBV11-2 with TRBJ1-1, with a weak D call TRBD1 (6 bases). Germline V gives CDR1 SGHAT, CDR2 FQNNGV. The CDR3 contains 13 residues. The V end was cut by 4 bases, the J end by 4 bases, with 10 bases between. The CDR3 coding sequence is TGTGCCAGCAGCTCAACAGGGCGCACTGAAGCTTTCTTT. Its translation: CASSSTGRTEAFF.

The chain carries TRBV6-5 and TRBJ2-2; tentative D call: TRBD1 (5 bases). The CDR3 has 14 residues. The germline V gene has CDR1 MNHEY and CDR2 SVGAGI. Trimming removed 4 bases at V and 2 bases at J, with 8 bases between. The CDR3 bases are TGTGCCAGCAGTTGGACACAAAACACCGGGGAGCTGTTTTTT. It yields the protein CASSWTQNTGELFF.

This clone was seen a single time. This CDR3 reads CASSLGAGSQETQYF. In nucleotides, the CDR3 is TGTGCCAGCAGCTTAGGGGCGGGGAGTCAAGAGACCCAGTACTTC. The chain carries TRBV7-6 and TRBJ2-5; weak D call: TRBD2 (6 bases). Germline V lookup: CDR1 SGHVS, CDR2 FNYEAQ. This CDR3 is 15 amino acids long. The V end lost 1 base, the J end lost 2 bases, and 11 bases lay between the germline ends.

Of note for this clone: Germline and junction disagree at one end, which may indicate a read error. V gene TRBV18 combines with J gene TRBJ1-6; TRBD1 is a possible D gene (5 bases). Germline loops: CDR1 KGHSH, CDR2 LQKENI. The CDR3 runs to 17 residues. This chain's CDR3 is CASSPPISGSSNSPLHF. For the CDR3, the DNA is TGTGCCAGCTCACCACCGATATCAGGGTCCTCTAATTCACCCCTCCACTTT.